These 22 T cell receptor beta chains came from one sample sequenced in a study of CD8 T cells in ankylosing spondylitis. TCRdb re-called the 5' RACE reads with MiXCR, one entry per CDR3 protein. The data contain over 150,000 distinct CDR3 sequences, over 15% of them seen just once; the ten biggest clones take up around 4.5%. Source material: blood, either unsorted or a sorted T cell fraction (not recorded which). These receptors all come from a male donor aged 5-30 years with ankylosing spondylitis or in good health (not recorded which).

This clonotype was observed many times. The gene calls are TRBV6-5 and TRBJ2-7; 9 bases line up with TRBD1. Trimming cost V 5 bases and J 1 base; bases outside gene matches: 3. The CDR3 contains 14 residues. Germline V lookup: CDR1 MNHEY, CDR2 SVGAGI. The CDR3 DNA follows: TGTGCCAGCAGTGTGACAGGGGGGTCCTACGAGCAGTACGTC. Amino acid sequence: CASSVTGGSYEQYV.

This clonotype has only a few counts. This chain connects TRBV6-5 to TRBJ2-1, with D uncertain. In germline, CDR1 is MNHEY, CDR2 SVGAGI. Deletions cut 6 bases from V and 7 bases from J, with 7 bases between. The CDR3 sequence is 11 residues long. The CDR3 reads CASRYSNEQFF. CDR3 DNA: TGTGCCAGCAGGTACAGTAATGAGCAGTTCTTC.

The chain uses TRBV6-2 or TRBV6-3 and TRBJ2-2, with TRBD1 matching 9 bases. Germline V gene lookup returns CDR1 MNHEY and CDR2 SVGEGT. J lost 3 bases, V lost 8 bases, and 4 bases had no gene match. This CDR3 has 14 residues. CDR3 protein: CASLWDRDTGELFF. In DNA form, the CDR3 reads TGTGCCAGCCTCTGGGACAGGGACACCGGGGAGCTGTTTTTT.

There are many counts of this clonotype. The CDR3 sequence is CSASGGLQSSYNEQFF. The DNA for the CDR3 is TGCAGTGCTAGCGGGGGTTTACAGAGCTCCTACAATGAGCAGTTCTTC. This chain connects TRBV20-1 to TRBJ2-1, with TRBD2 as a possible D gene (6 bases). Trimming left V 3 bases short and J 0 bases short, with 15 bases between. The germline V gene encodes CDR1 DFQATT and CDR2 SNEGSKA (reference sequence). This CDR3 has 16 amino acids.

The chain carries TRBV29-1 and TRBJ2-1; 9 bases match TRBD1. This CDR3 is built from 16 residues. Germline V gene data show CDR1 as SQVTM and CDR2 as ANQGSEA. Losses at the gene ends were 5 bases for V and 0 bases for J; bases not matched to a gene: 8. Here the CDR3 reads CSVHPGTGSSYNEQFF. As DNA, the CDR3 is TGCAGCGTTCACCCCGGGACAGGGAGCTCCTACAATGAGCAGTTCTTC.

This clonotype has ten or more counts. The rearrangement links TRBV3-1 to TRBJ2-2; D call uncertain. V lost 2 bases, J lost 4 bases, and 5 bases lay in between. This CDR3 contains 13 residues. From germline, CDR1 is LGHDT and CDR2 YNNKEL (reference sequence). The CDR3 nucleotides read TGTGCCAGCAGCCAACCTAGCACCGGGGAGCTGTTTTTT. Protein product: CASSQPSTGELFF.

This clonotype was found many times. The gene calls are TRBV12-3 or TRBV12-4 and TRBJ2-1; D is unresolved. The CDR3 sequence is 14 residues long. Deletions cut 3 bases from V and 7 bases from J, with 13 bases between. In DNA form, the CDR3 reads TGTGCCAGCAGTTTGCATTCGGCTTCAAATGAGCAGTTCTTC. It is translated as CASSLHSASNEQFF.

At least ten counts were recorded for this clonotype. The CDR3 region has the DNA TGTGCCAGCAGTGGTGCAGGCCCCTCCCAAGAGACCCAGTACTTC. Protein sequence: CASSGAGPSQETQYF. The chain carries TRBV25-1 and TRBJ2-5; D gene uncertain. V lost 4 bases and J 1 base, leaving 13 bases between the germline ends. The germline V gene encodes CDR1 MGHDK and CDR2 SYGVNS. This CDR3 has 15 amino acids. Full variable domain (remainder filled in from reference TRBV25-1 and TRBJ2-5): EADIYQTPRYLVIGTGKKITLECSQTMGHDKMYWYQQDPGMELHLIHYSYGVNSTEKGDLSSESTVSRIRTEHFPLTLESARPSHTSQYLCASSGAGPSQETQYFGPGTRLLVL.

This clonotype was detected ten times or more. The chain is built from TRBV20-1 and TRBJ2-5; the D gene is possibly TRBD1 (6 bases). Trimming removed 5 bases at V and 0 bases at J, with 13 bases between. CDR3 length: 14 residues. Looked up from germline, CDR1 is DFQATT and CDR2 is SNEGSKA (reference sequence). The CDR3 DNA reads TGCAGTGCTGGGAAACAGGGAAACCAAGAGACCCAGTACTTC. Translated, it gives CSAGKQGNQETQYF.

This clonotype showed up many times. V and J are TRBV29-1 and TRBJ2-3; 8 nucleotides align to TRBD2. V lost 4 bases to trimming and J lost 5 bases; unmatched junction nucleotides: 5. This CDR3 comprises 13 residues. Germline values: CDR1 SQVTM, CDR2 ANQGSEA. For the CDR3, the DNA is TGCAGCGTTGTCGGGAGGGCCGGAGATACGCAGTATTTT. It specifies CSVVGRAGDTQYF.

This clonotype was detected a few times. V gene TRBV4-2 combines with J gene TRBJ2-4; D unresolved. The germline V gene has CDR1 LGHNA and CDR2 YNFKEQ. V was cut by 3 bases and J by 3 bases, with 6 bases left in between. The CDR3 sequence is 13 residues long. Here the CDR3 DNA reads TGTGCCAGCAGCCAGCACGACAAAAACATTCAGTACTTC. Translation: CASSQHDKNIQYF.

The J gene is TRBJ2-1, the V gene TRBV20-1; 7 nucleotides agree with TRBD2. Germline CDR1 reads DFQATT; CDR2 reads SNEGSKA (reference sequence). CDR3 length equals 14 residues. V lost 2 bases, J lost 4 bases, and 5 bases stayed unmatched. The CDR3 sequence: CSARSGNDYNEQFF. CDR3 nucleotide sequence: TGCAGTGCTAGAAGCGGGAATGATTACAATGAGCAGTTCTTC.

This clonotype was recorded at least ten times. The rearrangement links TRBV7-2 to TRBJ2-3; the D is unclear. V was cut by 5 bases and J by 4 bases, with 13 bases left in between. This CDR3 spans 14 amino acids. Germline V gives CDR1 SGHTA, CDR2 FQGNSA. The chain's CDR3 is CASSRRVSADTQYF. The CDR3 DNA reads TGTGCCAGCAGCCGGCGTGTTTCCGCAGATACGCAGTATTTT.

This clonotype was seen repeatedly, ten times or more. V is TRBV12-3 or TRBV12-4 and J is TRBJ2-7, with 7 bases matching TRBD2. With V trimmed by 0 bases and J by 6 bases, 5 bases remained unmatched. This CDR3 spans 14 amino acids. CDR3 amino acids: CASSLAGGESEQYV. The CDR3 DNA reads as TGTGCCAGCAGTTTAGCTGGGGGGGAGTCCGAGCAGTACGTC.

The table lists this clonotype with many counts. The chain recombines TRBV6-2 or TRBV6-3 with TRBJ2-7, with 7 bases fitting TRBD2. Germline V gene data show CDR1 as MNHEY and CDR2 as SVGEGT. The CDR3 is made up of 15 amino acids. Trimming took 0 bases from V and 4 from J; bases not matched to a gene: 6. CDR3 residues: CASSYSASGSYEQYF. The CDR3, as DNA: TGTGCCAGCAGTTACTCCGCTAGCGGAAGTTACGAGCAGTACTTC.

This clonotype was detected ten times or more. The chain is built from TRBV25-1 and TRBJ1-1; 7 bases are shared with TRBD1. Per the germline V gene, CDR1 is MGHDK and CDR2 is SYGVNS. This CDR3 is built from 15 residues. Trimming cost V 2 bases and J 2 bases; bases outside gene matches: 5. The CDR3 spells CASSEPGQINTEAFF. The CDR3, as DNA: TGTGCCAGCAGTGAACCGGGACAGATAAACACTGAAGCTTTCTTT.

The CDR3: CASSSGRGADTQYF. The CDR3 DNA sequence: TGTGCCAGTAGTAGTGGCCGAGGGGCAGATACGCAGTATTTT. This chain joins TRBV19 and TRBJ2-3; possibly TRBD1 or TRBD2 for D (5 bases each). The CDR3 covers 14 residues. Trimming removed 4 bases at V and 4 bases at J, with 12 bases between. Germline V gives CDR1 LNHDA, CDR2 SQIVND (reference sequence).

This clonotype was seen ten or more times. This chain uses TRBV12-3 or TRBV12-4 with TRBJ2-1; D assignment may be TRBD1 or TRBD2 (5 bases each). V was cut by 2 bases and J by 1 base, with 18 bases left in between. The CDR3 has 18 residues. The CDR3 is CASSLNPLGVASYNEQFF. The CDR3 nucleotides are TGTGCCAGCAGTTTAAATCCCCTGGGGGTAGCATCCTACAATGAGCAGTTCTTC.

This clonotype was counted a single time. Written as DNA, the CDR3 is TGTGCCAGCAGTTTCGGCGGGAGGGCTTCCTACAATGAGCAGTTCTTC. Amino acids: CASSFGGRASYNEQFF. This chain links TRBV12-3 or TRBV12-4 with TRBJ2-1; 9 nucleotides align to TRBD2. The CDR3 is 16 residues long. V dropped 3 bases and J dropped 1; count of bases not matched to a gene: 4.

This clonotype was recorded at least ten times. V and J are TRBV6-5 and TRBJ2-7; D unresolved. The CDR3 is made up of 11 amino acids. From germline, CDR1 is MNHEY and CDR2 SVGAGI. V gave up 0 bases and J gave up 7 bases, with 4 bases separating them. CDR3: CASSYSEEQYF. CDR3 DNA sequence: TGTGCCAGCAGTTACTCGGAAGAGCAGTACTTC.

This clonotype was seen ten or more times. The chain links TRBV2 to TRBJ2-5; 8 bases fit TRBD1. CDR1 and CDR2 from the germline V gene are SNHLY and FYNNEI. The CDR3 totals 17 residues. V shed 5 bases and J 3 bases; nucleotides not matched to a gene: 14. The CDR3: CASSPTGAEPEEETQYF. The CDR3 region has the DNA TGTGCCAGCAGTCCGACAGGGGCCGAGCCGGAGGAAGAGACCCAGTACTTC.

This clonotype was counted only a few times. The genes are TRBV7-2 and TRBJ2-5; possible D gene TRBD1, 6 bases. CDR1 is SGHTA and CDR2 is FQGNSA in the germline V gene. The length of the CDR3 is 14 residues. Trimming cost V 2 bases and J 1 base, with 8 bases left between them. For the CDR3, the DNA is TGTGCCAGCAGCTTAAGACAGGCCCAAGAGACCCAGTACTTC. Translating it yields CASSLRQAQETQYF.